Presented here are 16 T cell receptor beta chains from one specimen sequenced in a study of a mutant IDH1 vaccine in newly diagnosed glioma (dated by TCRdb to about 2021). Their cognate antigens are unknown. The library was built by means of the immunoSEQ multiplex PCR assay. The clones in this table, taken by TCRdb from immuneACCESS, are in-frame only. Not every clone is retained; where verified, under half of the shortfall comes from an unresolved V gene, and the cause of the rest is unknown. The sample table records around 76,000 clones; 75% to 90% of these occur just once. Over 0.6% of the sample is held by the ten biggest clonotypes. This specimen's time point label, interpreted: week 23, last vaccination. Each vaccine dose, consisting of 300 ug of a 20-mer mutant IDH1 peptide in Montanide, was administered subcutaneously with topical imiquimod. The material was PBMCs, obtained from a glioma patient whose treatment included an IDH1 peptide vaccine. These receptors all stem from a woman between 45 and 65 years old with glioma.

V usage is TRBV4-1 and J usage is TRBJ1-1, with a weak D call TRBD1 (6 bases). V was trimmed by 1 base and J by 4 bases, leaving 10 bases between them. The CDR3 covers 14 residues. Germline V lookup: CDR1 MGHRA, CDR2 YSYEKL. CDR3 in DNA: TGCGCCAGCAGCCAAGTAGGGGGGTTCACTGAAGCTTTCTTT. Its protein is CASSQVGGFTEAFF.

The V gene is TRBV11-2, the J gene TRBJ1-4; TRBD1 matches 11 bases. The CDR3 runs to 16 residues. In germline, CDR1 is SGHAT, CDR2 FQNNGV. Trimming cost V 5 bases and J 7 bases; bases outside gene matches: 9. CDR3 region: CASSQNGQGAAEKLFF. Here the CDR3 DNA reads TGTGCCAGCAGCCAAAACGGACAGGGGGCTGCTGAAAAACTGTTTTTT.

In DNA form, the CDR3 reads TGCGCCAGCAGCTTCAAGCTGAGCGGGAGCATTGAGCAGTTCTTC. This gives the protein CASSFKLSGSIEQFF. V is TRBV5-1 and J is TRBJ2-1; TRBD2 matches at 8 bases. Germline CDR1 SGHRS, CDR2 YFSETQ. The CDR3 sequence is 15 residues long. The J segment lost 9 bases and the V segment lost 2 bases, leaving 10 bases of the junction unmatched.

The chain is built from TRBV18 and TRBJ2-1, with 10 bases lining up with TRBD2. CDR3 size: 16 residues. V lost 5 bases, J lost 4 bases, and 8 bases stayed unmatched. Looked up from germline, CDR1 is KGHSH and CDR2 is LQKENI. The CDR3 DNA reads as TGTGCCAGCTCATACCCCGGGACTAGCGATTACAATGAGCAGTTCTTC. This translates into CASSYPGTSDYNEQFF.

This sequence joins TRBV5-1 and TRBJ2-1, with 10 positions matching TRBD1. With V trimmed by 0 bases and J by 5 bases, 5 bases remained unmatched. The CDR3 spans 16 residues. Germline CDR1 reads SGHRS; CDR2 reads YFSETQ. The CDR3, as DNA: TGCGCCAGCAGCTTGGATGGGACAGGGGCCGACAATGAGCAGTTCTTC. Its protein is CASSLDGTGADNEQFF.

The chain employs TRBV28 and TRBJ2-2; 9 nucleotides agree with TRBD2. V was pared by 7 bases and J by 5 bases, with 11 bases of the junction left unmatched. In germline, CDR1 is MDHEN, CDR2 SYDVKM. The CDR3 consists of 16 residues. The CDR3 bases are TGTGCCAGCATTCCAGGGACTAGCAAAGTAACCGGGGAGCTGTTTTTT. It codes for CASIPGTSKVTGELFF.

The chain joins TRBV6-1 to TRBJ2-3, with 9 bases that match TRBD1. Trimming at V came to 6 bases and at J to 4 bases, leaving 8 bases not matched to a gene. CDR1 is MNHNS, CDR2 SASEGT, per germline. This CDR3 spans 15 amino acids. CDR3 sequence: CASRRDRVGADTQYF. The CDR3 region has the DNA TGTGCCAGCAGACGGGACAGGGTGGGAGCAGATACGCAGTATTTT.

This chain connects TRBV29-1 to TRBJ2-2; 8 nucleotides match TRBD2. With V trimmed by 7 bases and J by 1 base, 5 bases remained unmatched. From germline, CDR1 is SQVTM and CDR2 ANQGSEA. The CDR3 is made up of 14 amino acids. The CDR3 DNA reads as TGCAGCGCTACTAGCGGAGTGAACACCGGGGAGCTGTTTTTT. Translation: CSATSGVNTGELFF.

The V and J genes are TRBV9 and TRBJ2-7; D gene uncertain. Trimming took 3 bases from V and 4 from J, leaving 8 bases between them. This CDR3 is 12 amino acids long. Germline loops: CDR1 SGDLS, CDR2 YYNGEE. The CDR3 here is CASSGPGYEQYF. The CDR3 DNA reads TGTGCCAGCAGCGGCCCAGGTTACGAGCAGTACTTC.

The chain recombines TRBV28 with TRBJ2-7; 8 nucleotides match TRBD1. Germline V gene sequence: CDR1 MDHEN, CDR2 SYDVKM. V shed 7 bases and J 5 bases; nucleotides not matched to a gene: 7. This CDR3 has 13 amino acids. The CDR3, as DNA: TGTGCCAGCACCGGACAGGGTGAAGACGAGCAGTACTTC. It yields the protein CASTGQGEDEQYF.

The chain employs TRBV29-1 and TRBJ2-5; 8 bases fit TRBD2. The V gene end was trimmed by 6 bases and the J gene end by 2 bases; junction bases not matched to a gene: 8. The CDR3 has 14 residues. The germline V gene has CDR1 SQVTM and CDR2 ANQGSEA. This CDR3 is CSVLTLAAQETQYF. The CDR3 DNA follows: TGCAGCGTCCTCACACTAGCGGCGCAAGAGACCCAGTACTTC.

This chain connects TRBV11-2 to TRBJ2-7; TRBD1 might be the D (6 bases). Trimming shortened V by 2 bases and J by 4 bases, and 12 bases separated the two germline ends. This CDR3 is 14 amino acids long. Per germline, CDR1 SGHAT and CDR2 FQNNGV. CDR3 sequence: CASSLSRGPYEQYF. DNA for the CDR3: TGTGCCAGCAGCTTAAGCAGGGGTCCTTACGAGCAGTACTTC.

The rearrangement joins TRBV2 to TRBJ1-1; D is ambiguous. The CDR3 totals 15 residues. CDR1 and CDR2 (germline): SNHLY, FYNNEI. Trimming took off 6 bases at V and 0 bases at J, with 14 bases between the two ends. CDR3 coding DNA: TGTGCCAGCAGCACCACAGAGAACATGAACACTGAAGCTTTCTTT. This encodes CASSTTENMNTEAFF.

The V gene is TRBV2, the J gene TRBJ2-7, with D perhaps matching TRBD2 (7 bases). The CDR3 extends over 16 amino acids. CDR1 is SNHLY, CDR2 FYNNEI, per germline. Trimming shortened V by 3 bases and J by 6 bases, and 21 bases separated the two germline ends. The CDR3 bases are TGTGCCAGCAGTGATATCCCCCGGAGGGGGGGGAGCGAGCAGTACTTC. This sequence encodes CASSDIPRRGGSEQYF.

The chain employs TRBV10-2 and TRBJ1-2, with unresolved D. The CDR3 covers 15 residues. Per the germline V gene, CDR1 is WSHSY and CDR2 is SAAADI. Trimming took 0 bases from V and 8 from J, leaving 16 bases between them. CDR3: CASSESGLVGRGYTF. The CDR3 DNA reads as TGCGCCAGCAGTGAGTCCGGGCTAGTCGGCCGGGGCTACACCTTC.

This chain connects TRBV4-1 to TRBJ2-2, with D possibly TRBD2 on 6 matching bases. Looked up from germline, CDR1 is MGHRA and CDR2 is YSYEKL. The V and J ends lost 0 bases and 3 bases respectively, with 11 bases between them. CDR3 length equals 16 residues. In DNA, the CDR3 is TGCGCCAGCAGCCAAGAGGCCGGGAGCGACACCGGGGAGCTGTTTTTT. Its translation: CASSQEAGSDTGELFF.